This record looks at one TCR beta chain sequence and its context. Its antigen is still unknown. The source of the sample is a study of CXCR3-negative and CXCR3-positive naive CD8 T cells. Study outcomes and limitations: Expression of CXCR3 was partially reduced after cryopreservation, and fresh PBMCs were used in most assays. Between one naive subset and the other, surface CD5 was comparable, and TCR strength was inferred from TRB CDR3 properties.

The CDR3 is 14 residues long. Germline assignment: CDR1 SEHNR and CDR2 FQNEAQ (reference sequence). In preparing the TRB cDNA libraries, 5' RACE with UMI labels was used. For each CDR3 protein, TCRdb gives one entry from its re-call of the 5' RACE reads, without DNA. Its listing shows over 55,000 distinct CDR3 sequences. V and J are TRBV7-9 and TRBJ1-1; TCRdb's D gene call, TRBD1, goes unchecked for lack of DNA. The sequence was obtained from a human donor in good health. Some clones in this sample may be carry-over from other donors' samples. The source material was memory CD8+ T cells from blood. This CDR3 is CASSSGQLNTEAFF.